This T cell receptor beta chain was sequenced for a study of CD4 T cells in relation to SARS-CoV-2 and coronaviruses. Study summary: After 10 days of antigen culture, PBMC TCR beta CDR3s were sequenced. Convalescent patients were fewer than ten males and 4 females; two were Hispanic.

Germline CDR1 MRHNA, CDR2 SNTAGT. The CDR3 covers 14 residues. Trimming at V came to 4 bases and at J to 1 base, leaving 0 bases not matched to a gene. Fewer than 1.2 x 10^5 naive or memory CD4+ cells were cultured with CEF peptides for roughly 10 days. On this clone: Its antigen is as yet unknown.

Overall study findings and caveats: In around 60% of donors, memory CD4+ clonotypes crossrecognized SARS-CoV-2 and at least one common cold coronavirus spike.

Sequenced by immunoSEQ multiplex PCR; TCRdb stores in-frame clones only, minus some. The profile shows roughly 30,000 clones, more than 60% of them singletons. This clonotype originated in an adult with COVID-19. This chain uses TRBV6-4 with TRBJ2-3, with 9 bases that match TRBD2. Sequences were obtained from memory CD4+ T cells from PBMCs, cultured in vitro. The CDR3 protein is CASSGTSGTDTQYF. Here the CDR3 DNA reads TGTGCCAGCAGTGGGACTAGCGGCACAGATACGCAGTATTTT.